This T cell receptor beta chain was documented in a study of CD8 T cells in Susac syndrome. This CDR3 has 12 amino acids. The V gene lost 0 bases and the J gene lost 12 bases, with 6 bases spanning the gap. Germline lookup yields CDR1 LGHDT and CDR2 YNNKEL (reference sequence). This clonotype was observed a single time. Its antigen is currently unknown. Age- and sex-matched healthy donors served as the control group. Negative isolation yielded CD4+ and CD8+ T cells, and FACS enriched TEMRA cells. Overall study findings and caveats: In its TCR sequencing and HLA analysis, the study acknowledged that the number of individuals was relatively small.

Random hexamers served to reverse transcribe about 0.5 to 1 ug RNA. The authors amplified TCR beta CDR3 across 54 Vbeta and 13 Jbeta using immunoSEQ multiplex PCR. MiXCR, run by TCRdb on the immunoSEQ multiplex PCR reads, gives a single entry per CDR3 protein. The data show approximately 100,000 distinct CDR3 sequences, with roughly 95% seen just once and roughly 0.096% held by the top ten. The chain uses TRBV3-1 and TRBJ1-6; D might be TRBD1 (6 bases). The clonotype originates from a human donor in good health. The sample consisted of CD4+ T cells from PBMCs. CDR3 region: CASSQEQGPLHF. CDR3 bases: TGTGCCAGCAGCCAAGAACAGGGACCCCTCCACTTT. Full variable domain (missing parts from reference TRBV3-1 and TRBJ1-6): DTAVSQTPKYLVTQMGNDKSIKCEQNLGHDTMYWYKQDSKKFLKIMFSYNNKELIINETVPNRFSPKSPDKAHLNLHINSLELGDSAVYFCASSQEQGPLHFGNGTRLTVT.